This T cell receptor (beta chain) emerged from a study of shared clonotypes between healthy human individuals. The overall study: For every donor, three CD4 naive, three CD4 memory, two CD8 naive and one CD8 memory plates were used. General study results and limits: Larger estimated richness was generally seen in naive subsets than in memory subsets.

A word on this clone: What it binds is unknown.

Libraries were prepared by immunoSEQ multiplex PCR; TCRdb keeps only in-frame clonotypes and omits some of them. The repertoire holds roughly 1.4 million clones, with just under 99% as singletons. The germline gives CDR1 SGDLS, CDR2 YYNGEE. Trimming shortened V by 4 bases and J by 7 bases, and 21 bases separated the two germline ends. The CDR3 is 16 residues long. The gene calls are TRBV9 and TRBJ2-1; D not resolved. The sequenced sample consisted of naive CD4+ T cells sorted from blood. The subset is: CD45RA+ positively selected. The source of this sequence is a man aged 25 to 40 in good health. CDR3 loop: CASSPLFRLNSNEQFF. DNA for the CDR3: TGTGCCAGCAGCCCCCTTTTCAGGCTAAACTCGAATGAGCAGTTCTTC.